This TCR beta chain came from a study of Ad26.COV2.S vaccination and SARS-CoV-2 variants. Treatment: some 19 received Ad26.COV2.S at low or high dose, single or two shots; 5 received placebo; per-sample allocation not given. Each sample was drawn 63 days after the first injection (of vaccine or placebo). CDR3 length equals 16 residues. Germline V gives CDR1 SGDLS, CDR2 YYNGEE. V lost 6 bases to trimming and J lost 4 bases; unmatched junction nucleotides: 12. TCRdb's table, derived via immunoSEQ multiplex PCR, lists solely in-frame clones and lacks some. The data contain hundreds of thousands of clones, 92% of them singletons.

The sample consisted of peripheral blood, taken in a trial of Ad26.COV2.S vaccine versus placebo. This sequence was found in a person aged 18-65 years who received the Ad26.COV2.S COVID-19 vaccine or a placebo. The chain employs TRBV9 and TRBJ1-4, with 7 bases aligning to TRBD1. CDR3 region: CASTQGDQDHNEKLFF. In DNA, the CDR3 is TGTGCCAGCACCCAGGGGGACCAGGACCATAATGAAAAACTGTTTTTT. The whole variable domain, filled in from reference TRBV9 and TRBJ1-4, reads DSGVTQTPKHLITATGQRVTLRCSPRSGDLSVYWYQQSLDQGLQFLIQYYNGEERAKGNILERFSAQQFPDLHSELNLSSLELGDSALYFCASTQGDQDHNEKLFFGSGTQLSVL.